Each of the 27 T cell receptor beta chains below was sequenced from the same sample in a study of T cell repertoires in cytomegalovirus infection (dated by TCRdb to between 2017 and 2020). For sequencing, an Illumina HiSeq 1500 was employed. Through fastp at Q25 and MiXCR, TCRdb rebuilt clones from the public reads, retaining in-frame beta chains. Rows with a matching CDR3 protein are joined into one entry that keeps the most common DNA and genes. The sample table holds some 440,000 distinct CDR3 sequences, of which 30% to 40% were seen once. The ten largest account for roughly 15% of the sample. Sequencing was done on a sample of PBMCs. The receptors stem from a human donor in good health (CMV status not recorded). Some clones in this sample may be carry-over from other donors' samples.

This clonotype was counted at least ten times. This chain joins TRBV12-3 or TRBV12-4 and TRBJ1-1; TRBD1 aligns across 7 bases. The CDR3 sequence is 14 residues long. The V segment lost 6 bases and the J segment 6 bases; nucleotides outside the gene matches: 10. CDR3 residues: CASRGQPATAEAFF. The CDR3 region has the DNA TGTGCCAGCAGGGGACAGCCAGCTACGGCTGAAGCTTTCTTT.

This clonotype was seen more than once but under ten times. The chain links TRBV18 to TRBJ1-2; the D gene is possibly TRBD1 (5 bases). The CDR3 totals 14 residues. Germline V gene data show CDR1 as KGHSH and CDR2 as LQKENI. Trimming stripped 3 bases from V and 3 bases from J, with 11 bases between. The CDR3 reads CASSPAQGDYGYTF. CDR3 in DNA: TGTGCCAGCTCACCGGCTCAGGGTGACTATGGCTACACCTTC.

The chain joins TRBV2 to TRBJ2-2; D not certain. Trimming shortened V by 1 base and J by 0 bases, and 3 bases separated the two germline ends. The CDR3 contains 14 residues. The germline gives CDR1 SNHLY, CDR2 FYNNEI. The CDR3 sequence: CASSEGSNTGELFF. CDR3 in DNA: TGTGCCAGCAGTGAAGGGTCGAACACCGGGGAGCTGTTTTTT. Filled out from reference TRBV2 and TRBJ2-2, the complete variable domain reads EPEVTQTPSHQVTQMGQEVILRCVPISNHLYFYWYRQILGQKVEFLVSFYNNEISEKSEIFDDQFSVERPDGSNFTLKIRSTKLEDSAMYFCASSEGSNTGELFFGEGSRLTVL.

In its sample, this clonotype was seen many times. A junction boundary mismatches the germline segment, possibly from a read error. The V call is TRBV7-8, the J call TRBJ1-1; D is unclear. CDR1 is SGHVS, CDR2 FQNEAQ, per germline. This CDR3 has 16 amino acids. CDR3 sequence (DNA): TGTGCCAGCAGTTTAGTCCCGTGGCTCACGAACACTGAAGCTTTCTTT. This gives the protein CASSLVPWLTNTEAFF.

A few counts support this clonotype. The rearrangement links TRBV4-1 to TRBJ2-5; D might be TRBD1 (5 bases). The V and J ends lost 3 bases and 2 bases respectively, with 16 bases between them. The V gene's germline CDR1 is MGHRA and CDR2 YSYEKL. The CDR3 contains 16 residues. The CDR3 loop reads CASSQSGKGRQETQYF. As DNA, the CDR3 is TGCGCCAGCAGCCAGTCCGGCAAGGGGCGTCAAGAGACCCAGTACTTC.

This clonotype appeared many times. The rearrangement links TRBV6-1 to TRBJ1-6, with 9 positions matching TRBD1. V dropped 7 bases and J dropped 7; count of bases not matched to a gene: 5. Germline loops: CDR1 MNHNS, CDR2 SASEGT. This CDR3 is 14 amino acids long. CDR3 in amino acids: CASIKDRGNSPLHF. DNA for the CDR3: TGTGCCAGCATTAAGGACAGGGGAAATTCACCCCTCCACTTT.

This clonotype showed up many times. V and J are TRBV7-8 and TRBJ1-3; D is unclear. Trimming removed 5 bases from V and 4 bases from J, with 9 bases in between. Germline assignment: CDR1 SGHVS and CDR2 FQNEAQ. The CDR3 is 13 amino acids. CDR3 residues: CASSAPGGNTIYF. As DNA, the CDR3 is TGTGCCAGCAGCGCCCCGGGAGGAAACACCATATATTTT.

For this clonotype: This clone may be a read error of a much larger clone one base away. The chain combines TRBV7-2 with TRBJ1-4; no clear D. In germline, CDR1 is SGHTA, CDR2 FQGNSA. The length of the CDR3 is 16 residues. CDR3 nucleotide sequence: TGTGCCAGCAGCTTAGCGCGAGGGTTGTCTAATGAAAAAATGTTTTTT. This translates into CASSLARGLSNEKMFF.

This clonotype was counted only a few times. V is TRBV6-1 and J is TRBJ1-1, with 7 bases that match TRBD1. There are 14 residues in the CDR3. The ends lost 6 bases at V and 8 bases at J; junction bases unmatched: 12. Germline CDR1 reads MNHNS; CDR2 reads SASEGT. CDR3 sequence: CASSFSLSQGEAFF. Written as DNA, the CDR3 is TGTGCCAGCAGCTTTTCCTTATCACAGGGGGAAGCTTTCTTT.

For the CDR3, the DNA is TGTGCCAGCAGCTTAGGGGACCTGGCCGCGGGGGAAAAACTGTTTTTT. Translation gives CASSLGDLAAGEKLFF. The chain links TRBV7-6 to TRBJ1-4, with D possibly being TRBD1 (5 bases). The CDR3 consists of 16 residues. CDR1 is SGHVS, CDR2 FNYEAQ, per germline. Trimming took off 1 base at V and 8 bases at J, with 17 bases between the two ends.

This clonotype was detected a few times. The chain combines TRBV12-3 or TRBV12-4 with TRBJ1-5, with 11 bases aligning to TRBD1. V trimming: 6 bases; J trimming: 6 bases; junction bases outside the gene matches: 7. The CDR3 spans 15 residues. CDR3 sequence reads: CASSVRTGGIQPQHF. In nucleotides, the CDR3 is TGTGCCAGCAGCGTAAGGACAGGGGGCATTCAGCCCCAGCATTTT.

This chain uses TRBV20-1 with TRBJ1-3, with 11 positions matching TRBD1. CDR3 length: 15 residues. Per the germline V gene, CDR1 is DFQATT and CDR2 is SNEGSKA (reference sequence). The ends lost 4 bases at V and 2 bases at J; junction bases unmatched: 4. The DNA of the CDR3 is TGCAGTGCTACCTGGACAGGGGGCACTGGAAACACCATATATTTT. Protein sequence: CSATWTGGTGNTIYF.

This clonotype was detected only a few times. V is TRBV2 and J is TRBJ1-1; D uncertain. The CDR3 length is 15 residues. The V gene lost 2 bases and the J gene lost 0 bases, with 10 bases spanning the gap. Germline V gene data show CDR1 as SNHLY and CDR2 as FYNNEI. CDR3 nucleotides: TGTGCCAGCAGTGAAACCCGGACGCTGAACACTGAAGCTTTCTTT. This gives the protein CASSETRTLNTEAFF.

J is TRBJ1-6 and V is TRBV28; 8 bases are a match to TRBD1. CDR3 length: 15 amino acids. CDR1 is MDHEN, CDR2 SYDVKM, per germline. Trimming removed 6 bases from V and 10 bases from J; junction bases left unmatched: 11. CDR3 DNA sequence: TGTGCCAGCAGGGGCCAGACAGGGGTCAGGTCACCCCTCCACTTT. Translating it yields CASRGQTGVRSPLHF. Using reference TRBV28 and TRBJ1-6 for the parts outside the CDR3, the full variable domain is DVKVTQSSRYLVKRTGEKVFLECVQDMDHENMFWYRQDPGLGLRLIYFSYDVKMKEKGDIPEGYSVSREKKERFSLILESASTNQTSMYLCASRGQTGVRSPLHFGNGTRLTVT.

Many counts were recorded for this clonotype. The CDR3 is CASSPLDVGQDNEQFF. The CDR3 coding sequence is TGTGCCAGCAGCCCACTTGATGTAGGACAGGATAATGAGCAGTTCTTC. The chain uses TRBV7-6 and TRBJ2-1, with 7 bases lining up with TRBD1. V trimming: 5 bases; J trimming: 7 bases; junction bases outside the gene matches: 14. The CDR3 sequence is 16 residues long. Germline V gene data show CDR1 as SGHVS and CDR2 as FNYEAQ. The full variable domain, completed using reference TRBV7-6 and TRBJ2-1, is GAGVSQSPRYKVTKRGQDVALRCDPISGHVSLYWYRQALGQGPEFLTYFNYEAQQDKSGLPNDRFSAERPEGSISTLTIQRTEQRDSAMYRCASSPLDVGQDNEQFFGPGTRLTVL.

The J gene is TRBJ1-2, the V gene TRBV5-1; D is possibly TRBD1 (6 bases). Germline V CDR1 and CDR2: SGHRS, YFSETQ. This CDR3 has 14 residues. V was clipped by 4 bases and J by 0 bases, with 10 bases between them. CDR3 DNA: TGCGCCAGCAGCCGGGACACTGCTAACTATGGCTACACCTTC. It yields the protein CASSRDTANYGYTF.

The chain couples TRBV12-3 or TRBV12-4 to TRBJ2-3; 8 bases agree with TRBD1. The CDR3 spans 17 residues. V gave up 4 bases and J gave up 1 base; unmatched junction bases: 10. The CDR3, as DNA: TGTGCCAGCAGTTCCCCGGGACAGGTTTTTGGCACAGATACGCAGTATTTT. Translating it yields CASSSPGQVFGTDTQYF.

The V gene is TRBV6-5, the J gene TRBJ2-7, with a tentative D call TRBD1 (5 bases). This CDR3 has 14 residues. V lost 0 bases to trimming and J lost 1 base, with 7 bases between them. Per germline, CDR1 MNHEY and CDR2 SVGAGI. CDR3 amino acids: CASSYSRQSYEQYF. CDR3 in DNA: TGTGCCAGCAGTTACTCGAGACAGTCCTACGAGCAGTACTTC.

V gene TRBV20-1 combines with J gene TRBJ1-5; possibly TRBD1 for D (6 bases). Trimming left V 1 base short and J 6 bases short, with 10 bases between. The germline V gene has CDR1 DFQATT and CDR2 SNEGSKA (reference sequence). This CDR3 is 13 amino acids long. The CDR3 loop reads CSARAGESQPQHF. In DNA, the CDR3 is TGCAGTGCTAGAGCAGGGGAGAGTCAGCCCCAGCATTTT.

In its sample, this clonotype was seen many times. The V gene is TRBV12-3 or TRBV12-4, the J gene TRBJ2-3, with unresolved D. CDR3 length equals 20 residues. V was shortened by 5 bases and J by 2 bases, with 29 bases between the two germline ends. The CDR3 is CASSTSTPASGWELTDTQYF. The CDR3 DNA is TGTGCCAGCAGTACCTCGACCCCCGCCAGTGGATGGGAACTCACAGATACGCAGTATTTT.

This clonotype has only one observation. The rearrangement uses TRBV20-1 and TRBJ1-6; D ambiguous. Trimming cost V 2 bases and J 1 base, with 9 bases left between them. Germline-derived CDR1 and CDR2 are DFQATT and SNEGSKA (reference sequence). The CDR3 covers 15 residues. The CDR3 loop reads CSARQVKSYNSPLHF. Written as DNA, the CDR3 is TGCAGTGCTAGACAGGTTAAATCCTATAATTCACCCCTCCACTTT.

This clonotype was seen a few times. The V and J genes are TRBV20-1 and TRBJ2-7; a possible D gene is TRBD2 (5 bases). Trimming cost V 3 bases and J 4 bases, with 19 bases left between them. The germline V gene has CDR1 DFQATT and CDR2 SNEGSKA (reference sequence). This CDR3 comprises 15 residues. The CDR3 sequence: CSASSDSQPAYEQYF. The CDR3 region has the DNA TGCAGTGCTAGTAGCGACTCTCAACCCGCTTACGAGCAGTACTTC.

The CDR3 region is CASSVGSTDTQYF. The CDR3 nucleotides are TGTGCCAGCTCAGTGGGGTCCACAGATACGCAGTATTTT. The rearrangement links TRBV18 to TRBJ2-3; D ambiguous. This CDR3 is built from 13 residues. V was trimmed by 5 bases and J by 2 bases, leaving 8 bases between them. Germline values: CDR1 KGHSH, CDR2 LQKENI.

The J gene is TRBJ1-4, the V gene TRBV15, with 7 bases identical to TRBD1. J gave up 2 bases and V 3 bases, and 3 bases lay outside the gene matches. CDR3 length: 15 amino acids. Per germline, CDR1 LNHNV and CDR2 YYDKDF (reference sequence). As DNA, the CDR3 is TGTGCCACCAGCAGGGGGACAGATACTAATGAAAAACTGTTTTTT. This codes for CATSRGTDTNEKLFF.

This clonotype was seen at least ten times. Germline and junction disagree at one end, which may indicate a read error. The rearrangement uses TRBV5-1 and TRBJ1-1; D is unclear. The CDR3 loop spans 13 amino acids. Germline CDR1 reads SGHRS; CDR2 reads YFSETQ. CDR3 DNA: TGTGCCAGCAGCTTATCGTCGAACACTGAAGCTTTCTTT. Its translation: CASSLSSNTEAFF.

On this clonotype itself: A single base separates this from a much larger clone, so it may be a read error. This chain connects TRBV7-2 to TRBJ1-1; 10 bases are shared with TRBD1. Per the germline V gene, CDR1 is SGHTA and CDR2 is FQGNSA. There are 15 residues in the CDR3. The CDR3 region is CACSLWGQGYTEAFF. In nucleotides, the CDR3 is TGTGCCTGCAGCTTATGGGGACAGGGGTACACTGAAGCTTTCTTT.

The chain has TRBV18 and TRBJ2-4, with a tentative D call TRBD2 (6 bases). The CDR3 contains 18 residues. The V gene lost 3 bases and the J gene lost 0 bases, with 18 bases spanning the gap. Germline V gives CDR1 KGHSH, CDR2 LQKENI. Here the CDR3 reads CASSPLRGILPAKNIQYF. As DNA, the CDR3 is TGTGCCAGCTCACCCCTTCGCGGGATACTTCCAGCCAAAAACATTCAGTACTTC.